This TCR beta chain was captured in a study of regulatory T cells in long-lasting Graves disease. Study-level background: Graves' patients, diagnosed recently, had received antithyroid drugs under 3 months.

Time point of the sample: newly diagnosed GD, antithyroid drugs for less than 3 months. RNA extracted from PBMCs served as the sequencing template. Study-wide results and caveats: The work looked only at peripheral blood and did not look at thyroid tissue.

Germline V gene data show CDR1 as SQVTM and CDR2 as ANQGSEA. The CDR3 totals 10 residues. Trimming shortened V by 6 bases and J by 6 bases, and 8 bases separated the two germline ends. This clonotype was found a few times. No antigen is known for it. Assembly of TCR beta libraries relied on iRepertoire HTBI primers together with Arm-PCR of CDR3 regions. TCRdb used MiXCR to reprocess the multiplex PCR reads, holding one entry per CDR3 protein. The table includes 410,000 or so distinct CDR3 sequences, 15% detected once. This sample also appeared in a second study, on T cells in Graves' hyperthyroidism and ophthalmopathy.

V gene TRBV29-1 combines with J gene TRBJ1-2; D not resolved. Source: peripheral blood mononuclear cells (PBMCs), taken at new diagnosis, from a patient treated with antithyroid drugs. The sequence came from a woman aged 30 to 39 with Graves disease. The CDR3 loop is CSVLEDGYTF. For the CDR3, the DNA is TGCAGCGTCCTAGAGGATGGCTACACCTTC.